This T cell receptor beta chain stems from a study of cytomegalovirus exposure and HLA in healthy donors. Study-level results: Earlier analysis yielded a pattern in which most TCR beta V segments were productive about 87% or about 30% of the time. Later work associated 16,951 TCR beta sequences with HLA alleles at 0.05 false discovery rate. Indistinguishable V segments, including TRBV6-2 and TRBV6-3, were excluded.

V shed 2 bases and J 8 bases; nucleotides not matched to a gene: 8. The CDR3 has 14 residues. Germline CDR1 and CDR2: SGHNT and YYREEE (reference sequence). Turning to this clone: Its antigen remains unidentified.

60 Vbeta and 13 Jbeta primers were used in PCR. The assay was immunoSEQ multiplex PCR, and TCRdb's table has in-frame clones only and misses some. The listing contains roughly 100,000 clones. The clonotype was recovered from a man aged 35 to 55 in good health and CMV-seronegative. Material: PBMCs. V gene TRBV5-4 combines with J gene TRBJ1-2, with 8 bases that match TRBD1. Here the CDR3 reads CASSFSQGARGYTF. In DNA form, the CDR3 reads TGTGCCAGCAGCTTCAGTCAGGGGGCAAGAGGCTACACCTTC.